This TCR beta chain came from a study of T cell responses to AZD1222 COVID-19 vaccine (dated by TCRdb to the early 2020s). For the study in its entirety: AZD1222 recipients whose second dose came at about 4 weeks and those whose second dose came at about 12 weeks were combined into one group, since spike-specific TCR depth and breadth did not differ between the two schedules. TCR sequencing was performed for roughly 250 trial participants, of whom about 200 were given two doses of AZD1222 and around 25 were given two doses of MenACWY control vaccine. Trial participants were enrolled into age subgroups of 18-55, 56-69 and 70-plus years, which contained approximately 150, 30 and 60 TCR-sequenced participants, respectively. The study at large found these results: The 56-69-year group was small, and its depth increase did not reach significance, likely because of low power. Reportedly, almost half of the unique spike-specific TCRs recognized epitopes lying outside the regions that are mutated in the B.1.351 and B.1.1.7 variants. After two AZD1222 doses, both the breadth and the depth of spike-specific TCRs were significantly higher than at day 0 and than in MenACWY recipients. Conclusions about previously exposed vaccinees are limited because only six or seven AZD1222 recipients were SARS-CoV-2 seropositive at baseline. Participants were mostly white British and included more females than males, and it was suggested by the authors that clonal diversity may have been underestimated. The vaccine-associated CD4 TCRs covered the entire spike protein, and the dominant responses fell in regions 160-218 and 743-854. Because no samples from the day 14 peak response were available, repertoires could be characterized only after the peak T cell response.

According to the study, the label for this sample's time point signals: baseline before first vaccination. Vaccinee samples were obtained from the UK trials COV001 and COV002, which included a single-blind randomized controlled phase 2/3 trial of AZD1222 (ChAdOx1 nCoV-19) in healthy adults. For TCRbeta chain sequencing, PBMC samples from trial participants were taken at day 0 and at day 28 after the second dose. CDR3 length: 13 amino acids, cysteine to phenylalanine. Only CDR3 DNA remains: 39 bases, in frame from the first base. V lost 0 bases and J lost 4 bases; the stretch between them is 7 bases long. About this clone itself: Its antigen specificity is not known. Per-base qualities were not stored, and no clone one base away is much larger.

The CDR3 regions of human TCRbeta chains were subjected to immunosequencing. On the study's bioinformatics: Repertoire TCRs were checked for matches against a reference library of SARS-CoV-2-specific TCRs that had been generated using the MIRA antigen-specificity platform. Breadth was defined as the fraction of unique TCRs that were SARS-CoV-2-associated. Depth was defined as the fraction of total T cells that were SARS-CoV-2-associated. Using the MIRA data, every spike-specific TCR was mapped to the spike region that the TCR reacted to and assigned to either a CD4 or a CD8 class. Log10-transformed breadth and depth values were compared by one-way ANOVA with Sidak's multiple comparisons tests. TCRdb obtained this table from immuneACCESS and retained in-frame rearrangements with V and J assigned. These tables miss some clones; where compared with another copy, unresolved V genes account for less than half of the shortfall, and the remainder is unexplained. V and J calls and clone size are those listed in that table; D and trimming were worked out from the DNA. This sample gives roughly 120,000 clones in total; about 90% of them show up just once. The ten largest clones add up to roughly 8% of the sample.

The sequence was collected from an adult in good health. The chain employs TRBV5-3 and TRBJ1-2, with the D gene not clear enough to name. TRBV5-3 is sorted into the ORF group, with uncertain function. The sample consisted of peripheral blood, taken on day 0 of AZD1222 vaccination. The nucleotides are TGTGCCAGAAGCTTGGCGGGCAGCTATGGCTACACCTTC. This encodes CARSLAGSYGYTF.